These 23 T cell receptor beta chains were sequenced from one sample in a study of cytomegalovirus exposure and HLA in healthy donors. PCR primers comprised 60 Vbeta and 13 Jbeta primers. Assay used: immunoSEQ multiplex PCR; TCRdb lists only in-frame clones, some missing. The sample gives some 120,000 clones, around 78% of which show up once; approximately 6% is in the top ten. The sample taken for sequencing was PBMCs. The receptors come from a woman in her forties in good health and CMV-seronegative.

In the case of this clone: Other DNA sequences in the same sample also yield this CDR3. V usage is TRBV19 and J usage is TRBJ1-4; D remains ambiguous. The CDR3 covers 14 residues. Trimming pared 3 bases from V and 5 bases from J, leaving 10 bases between. The germline gives CDR1 LNHDA, CDR2 SQIVND (reference sequence). In DNA, the CDR3 is TGTGCCAGTAGTATGAGAGGGTCCAATGAAAAACTGTTTTTT. Amino acid sequence: CASSMRGSNEKLFF.

In DNA, the CDR3 is TGTGCCAGCAGAGCAGCGGGAACCTACGAGCAGTACTTC. Amino acids: CASRAAGTYEQYF. V gene TRBV6-6 combines with J gene TRBJ2-7; 7 bases agree with TRBD2. J was trimmed by 2 bases and V by 6 bases; bases with no gene match: 4. The length of the CDR3 is 13 residues. Germline V gives CDR1 MNHNY, CDR2 SVGAGI (reference sequence).

The rearrangement uses TRBV6-1 and TRBJ2-5; D gene ambiguous. CDR3 size: 13 residues. The ends were cut back, 4 bases at V and 2 bases at J, with 8 bases in the middle. The germline CDR1 and CDR2 sequences are MNHNS and SASEGT. CDR3 coding DNA: TGTGCCAGCAGTGTGACAAGTCAAGAGACCCAGTACTTC. Protein sequence: CASSVTSQETQYF.

The V gene is TRBV5-1, the J gene TRBJ1-4; D is ambiguous. Germline V gene sequence: CDR1 SGHRS, CDR2 YFSETQ. The CDR3 has 15 residues. V lost 4 bases to trimming and J lost 0 bases, with 10 bases between them. In DNA form, the CDR3 reads TGCGCCAGCAGCCGACTCACTTCAACTAATGAAAAACTGTTTTTT. It encodes CASSRLTSTNEKLFF. Together with reference TRBV5-1 and TRBJ1-4, the CDR3 gives the full variable domain: KAGVTQTPRYLIKTRGQQVTLSCSPISGHRSVSWYQQTPGQGLQFLFEYFSETQRNKGNFPGRFSGRQFSNSRSEMNVSTLELGDSALYLCASSRLTSTNEKLFFGSGTQLSVL.

The chain employs TRBV28 and TRBJ2-3, with TRBD2 as a possible D gene (6 bases). The CDR3 runs to 15 residues. Germline CDR1 and CDR2: MDHEN and SYDVKM. V was cut by 5 bases and J by 3 bases, with 15 bases left in between. The CDR3 region has the DNA TGTGCCAGCAGTCTCCTACGGGAGAGAACAGATACGCAGTATTTT. Translation gives CASSLLRERTDTQYF.

V usage is TRBV4-1 and J usage is TRBJ2-7; 9 bases are shared with TRBD1. CDR1 MGHRA and CDR2 YSYEKL come from the germline V gene. CDR3 length: 14 residues. The trim removed 1 base at V and 3 bases at J, leaving 1 base unmatched. The CDR3 spells CASSQGQGDYEQYF. In nucleotides, the CDR3 is TGCGCCAGCAGCCAAGGACAGGGGGACTACGAGCAGTACTTC.

V gene TRBV10-3 combines with J gene TRBJ1-5, with 10 nucleotides matching TRBD1. Trimming took 3 bases from V and 0 from J; bases not matched to a gene: 8. The CDR3 sequence is 18 residues long. Germline CDR1 ENHRY, CDR2 SYGVKD. CDR3 protein: CAISDQGQGIISNQPQHF. In DNA, the CDR3 is TGTGCCATCAGTGATCAGGGACAGGGGATTATTAGCAATCAGCCCCAGCATTTT.

The CDR3 DNA sequence: TGTGTCAGCCAACAGGGCGCTTATGGCTACACCTTC. It specifies CVSQQGAYGYTF. The chain links TRBV19 to TRBJ1-2, with D maybe TRBD1 (6 bases). The CDR3 length is 12 residues. CDR1 is LNHDA and CDR2 is SQIVND in the germline V gene (reference sequence).

This clone was observed a single time. V is TRBV27 and J is TRBJ2-1, with D maybe TRBD2 (5 bases). Per germline, CDR1 MNHEY and CDR2 SMNVEV (reference sequence). The CDR3 is 15 residues long. Trimming left V 6 bases short and J 2 bases short, with 14 bases between. CDR3 sequence: CASSRGGGPYNEQFF. CDR3 nucleotides: TGTGCCAGCAGCCGGGGTGGCGGACCCTACAATGAGCAGTTCTTC.

CDR3 loop: CASSLSFSKGKSEQDTEQFF. CDR3 sequence (DNA): TGTGCCAGCAGCTTAAGTTTTTCCAAAGGAAAGTCGGAACAGGATACGGAGCAGTTCTTC. The rearrangement links TRBV7-3 to TRBJ2-1; D perhaps matches TRBD1 (5 bases). V was trimmed by 1 base and J by 10 bases, leaving 32 bases between them. Germline V gene lookup returns CDR1 SGHTA and CDR2 FQGTGA. The CDR3 is 20 residues long.

The chain couples TRBV19 to TRBJ1-2; D is unclear. CDR3 length: 15 amino acids. The germline V gene encodes CDR1 LNHDA and CDR2 SQIVND (reference sequence). Trimming took off 6 bases at V and 5 bases at J, with 19 bases between the two ends. In DNA, the CDR3 is TGTGCCAGTAGCGATACCTACGGGAGTGCTTATGGCTACACCTTC. This gives the protein CASSDTYGSAYGYTF.

The chain uses TRBV28 and TRBJ2-2; 7 bases map to TRBD2. In germline, CDR1 is MDHEN, CDR2 SYDVKM. CDR3 length equals 12 residues. Losses at the gene ends were 3 bases for V and 8 bases for J; bases not matched to a gene: 0. For the CDR3, the DNA is TGTGCCAGCAGTTTGCGGGGGGGGGAGCTGTTTTTT. It translates to CASSLRGGELFF.

This clone was counted only a few times. The chain has TRBV27 and TRBJ2-1, with 10 bases aligning to TRBD2. The germline gives CDR1 MNHEY, CDR2 SMNVEV (reference sequence). V was clipped by 7 bases and J by 0 bases; unmatched bases: 6. The CDR3 totals 16 residues. CDR3 DNA sequence: TGTGCCAGCAATCCTTTAGCGGGGGGCTCCTACAATGAGCAGTTCTTC. It codes for CASNPLAGGSYNEQFF.

The chain is built from TRBV7-9 and TRBJ1-4; TRBD1 might be the D (5 bases). There are 14 residues in the CDR3. V was trimmed by 4 bases and J by 7 bases, leaving 13 bases between them. CDR1 is SEHNR and CDR2 is FQNEAQ in the germline V gene (reference sequence). The CDR3 region is CASSSGLMGEKLFF. CDR3 coding DNA: TGTGCCAGCAGCTCGGGACTGATGGGTGAAAAACTGTTTTTT.

This rearrangement joins TRBV6-5 to TRBJ2-7; D perhaps matches TRBD1 (6 bases). Germline CDR1 and CDR2: MNHEY and SVGAGI. Trimming shortened V by 0 bases and J by 9 bases, and 12 bases separated the two germline ends. This CDR3 contains 13 residues. The CDR3 DNA follows: TGTGCCAGCAGTTACTCTCCTGAAGGGGGGCAGTACTTC. It yields the protein CASSYSPEGGQYF.

This chain joins TRBV7-9 and TRBJ1-1; D gene unclear. Trimming pared 5 bases from V and 5 bases from J, leaving 15 bases between. The germline gives CDR1 SEHNR, CDR2 FQNEAQ (reference sequence). The CDR3 contains 14 residues. For the CDR3, the DNA is TGTGCCAGCAGCAATGGCGGGGTGCGGACTGAAGCTTTCTTT. Its translation is CASSNGGVRTEAFF.

Written as DNA, the CDR3 is TGTGCCAGCAGTGGAGGGGACAGGGCGGGGGCCAACGTCCTGACTTTC. Protein sequence: CASSGGDRAGANVLTF. The chain couples TRBV28 to TRBJ2-6; the match to TRBD1 covers 9 bases. CDR1 is MDHEN, CDR2 SYDVKM, per germline. Trimming at V came to 5 bases and at J to 4 bases, leaving 6 bases not matched to a gene. The CDR3 loop spans 16 amino acids. Using reference TRBV28 and TRBJ2-6 for the parts outside the CDR3, the full variable domain is DVKVTQSSRYLVKRTGEKVFLECVQDMDHENMFWYRQDPGLGLRLIYFSYDVKMKEKGDIPEGYSVSREKKERFSLILESASTNQTSMYLCASSGGDRAGANVLTFGAGSRLTVL.

The rearrangement links TRBV10-1 to TRBJ2-1; D gene ambiguous. The V gene's germline CDR1 is WNHNN and CDR2 SYGVQD (reference sequence). Trimming took off 8 bases at V and 6 bases at J, with 14 bases between the two ends. CDR3 length: 13 residues. The CDR3 bases are TGCGCCAGCCAACCCGCCAGGCGCAATGAGCAGTTCTTC. Protein: CASQPARRNEQFF.

CDR3: CASSLGPGTGVYGYTF. CDR3 DNA: TGTGCCAGCAGCCTGGGACCCGGGACAGGGGTATATGGCTACACCTTC. The chain employs TRBV28 and TRBJ1-2; 10 bases match TRBD1. J lost 5 bases, V lost 6 bases, and 12 bases had no gene match. CDR1 and CDR2 (germline): MDHEN, SYDVKM. The CDR3 runs to 16 residues.

The V call is TRBV5-1, the J call TRBJ2-3, with TRBD2 matching 8 bases. The V gene end was trimmed by 0 bases and the J gene end by 4 bases; junction bases not matched to a gene: 4. The CDR3 is 15 residues long. The germline CDR1 and CDR2 sequences are SGHRS and YFSETQ. The CDR3 region has the DNA TGCGCCAGCAGCTTGGCGGCGGGAGGATCAGATACGCAGTATTTT. As protein: CASSLAAGGSDTQYF.

The chain employs TRBV6-5 and TRBJ2-7, with D possibly matching TRBD2 (5 bases). This CDR3 spans 14 amino acids. Per the germline V gene, CDR1 is MNHEY and CDR2 is SVGAGI. V lost 8 bases and J 1 base, leaving 15 bases between the germline ends. The CDR3 here is CASGGPIRSYEQYF. Here the CDR3 DNA reads TGTGCCAGCGGAGGACCAATAAGATCCTACGAGCAGTACTTC.

This chain connects TRBV7-2 to TRBJ2-2; D remains ambiguous. Trimming shortened V by 8 bases and J by 6 bases, and 19 bases separated the two germline ends. The CDR3 loop spans 15 amino acids. CDR1 SGHTA and CDR2 FQGNSA come from the germline V gene. The CDR3 here is CASGIAVTNAGELFF. CDR3 DNA: TGTGCCAGCGGTATAGCAGTTACCAATGCCGGGGAGCTGTTTTTT.

V and J are TRBV5-1 and TRBJ2-5; D is perhaps TRBD2 (6 bases). The CDR3 contains 15 residues. Germline CDR1 and CDR2: SGHRS and YFSETQ. The ends were cut back, 5 bases at V and 5 bases at J, with 19 bases in the middle. The CDR3 sequence is CASSTARGGRETQYF. In DNA form, the CDR3 reads TGCGCCAGCAGTACCGCGAGGGGAGGCCGGGAGACCCAGTACTTC.